This entry describes one T cell receptor beta chain. Trimming stripped 6 bases from V and 3 bases from J, with 15 bases between. The germline V gene encodes CDR1 SGHNT and CDR2 YENEEA. The CDR3 extends over 15 amino acids. The data derive from a study of blood T cell repertoires in COVID-19. Study in general: Samples representing acute and convalescent COVID-19 were sourced from the United States, Italy and Spain. Sample material is recorded as cDNA or gDNA derived from T cells, B-cell-depleted T cells, or PBMCs.

Study processing details: The assay estimated nucleated cells by amplifying reference gene primers. The assay was immunoSEQ multiplex PCR, and TCRdb's table has in-frame clones only and misses some. The DNA gave D and trimming, while V, J and clone size come from that table. The sample shows fewer than 25,000 clones, around 86% of them seen only once. The chain carries TRBV11-3 and TRBJ2-1; D is perhaps TRBD2 (6 bases). The source material was peripheral blood. This clonotype was sampled from a woman at least 80 years old with active or convalescent COVID-19. This chain's CDR3 is CASSRQPGGYNEQFF. The CDR3 DNA sequence: TGTGCCAGCAGTCGACAGCCCGGGGGCTACAATGAGCAGTTCTTC.